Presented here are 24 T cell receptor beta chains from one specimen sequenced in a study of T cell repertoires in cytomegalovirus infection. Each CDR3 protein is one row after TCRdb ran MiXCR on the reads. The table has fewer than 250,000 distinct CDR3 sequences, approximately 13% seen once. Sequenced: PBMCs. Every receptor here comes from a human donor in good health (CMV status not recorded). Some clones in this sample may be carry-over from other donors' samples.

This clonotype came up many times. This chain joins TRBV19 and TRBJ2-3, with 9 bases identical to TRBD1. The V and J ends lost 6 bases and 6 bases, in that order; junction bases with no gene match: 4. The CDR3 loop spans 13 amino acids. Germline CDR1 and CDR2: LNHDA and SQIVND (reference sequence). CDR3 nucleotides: TGTGCCAGTAGGGACAGGGGAGGCGATACGCAGTATTTT. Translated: CASRDRGGDTQYF.

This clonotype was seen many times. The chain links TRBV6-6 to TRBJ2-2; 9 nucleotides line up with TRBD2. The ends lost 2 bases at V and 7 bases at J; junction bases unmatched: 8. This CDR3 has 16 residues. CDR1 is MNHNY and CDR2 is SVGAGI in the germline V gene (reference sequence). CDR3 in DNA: TGTGCCAGCAGTTACGGGATAGCGGGAGACCGCGGGGAGCTGTTTTTT. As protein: CASSYGIAGDRGELFF.

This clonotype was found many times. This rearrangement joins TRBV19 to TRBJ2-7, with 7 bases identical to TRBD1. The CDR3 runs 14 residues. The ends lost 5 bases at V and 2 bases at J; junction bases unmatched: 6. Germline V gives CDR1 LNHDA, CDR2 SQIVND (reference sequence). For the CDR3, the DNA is TGTGCCAGTAGTCCGGGACAGTTCCCCTACGAGCAGTACTTC. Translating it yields CASSPGQFPYEQYF. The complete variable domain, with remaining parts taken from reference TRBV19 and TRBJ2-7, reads DGGITQSPKYLFRKEGQNVTLSCEQNLNHDAMYWYRQDPGQGLRLIYYSQIVNDFQKGDIAEGYSVSREKKESFPLTVTSAQKNPTAFYLCASSPGQFPYEQYFGPGTRLTVT.

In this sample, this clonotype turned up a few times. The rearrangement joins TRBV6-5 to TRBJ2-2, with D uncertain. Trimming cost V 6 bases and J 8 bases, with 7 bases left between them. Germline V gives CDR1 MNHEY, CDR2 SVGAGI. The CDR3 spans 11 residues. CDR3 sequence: CASRVLGELFF. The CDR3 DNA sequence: TGTGCCAGCAGGGTCCTAGGGGAGCTGTTTTTT.

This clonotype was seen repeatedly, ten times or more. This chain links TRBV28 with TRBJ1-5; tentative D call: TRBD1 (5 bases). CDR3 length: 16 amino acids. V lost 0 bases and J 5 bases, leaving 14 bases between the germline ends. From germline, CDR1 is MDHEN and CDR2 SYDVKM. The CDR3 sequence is CASSLWDTPGHQPQHF. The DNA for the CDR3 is TGTGCCAGCAGTTTATGGGACACCCCTGGGCATCAGCCCCAGCATTTT.

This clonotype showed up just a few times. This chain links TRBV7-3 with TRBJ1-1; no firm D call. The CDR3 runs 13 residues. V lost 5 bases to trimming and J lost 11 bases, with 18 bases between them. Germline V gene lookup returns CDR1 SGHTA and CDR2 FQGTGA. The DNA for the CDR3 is TGTGCCAGCAGCCTACTGGGGAAAGAGAAGGCTTTCTTT. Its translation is CASSLLGKEKAFF.

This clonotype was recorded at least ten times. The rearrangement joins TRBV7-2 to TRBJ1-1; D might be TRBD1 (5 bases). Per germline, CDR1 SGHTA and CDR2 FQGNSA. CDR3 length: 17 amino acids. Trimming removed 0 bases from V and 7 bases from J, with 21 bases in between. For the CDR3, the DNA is TGTGCCAGCAGCTTAGCCTCTCGGGGGGGGGACGGGGTTGAAGCTTTCTTT. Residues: CASSLASRGGDGVEAFF.

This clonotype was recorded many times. CDR3 bases: TGTGCCAGCAGCCCCACCGGGACTATCAATGAGCAGTTCTTC. It translates to CASSPTGTINEQFF. The chain links TRBV7-2 to TRBJ2-1; 7 bases fit TRBD2. The CDR3 loop spans 14 amino acids. Germline V lookup: CDR1 SGHTA, CDR2 FQGNSA. V dropped 5 bases and J dropped 6; count of bases not matched to a gene: 7.

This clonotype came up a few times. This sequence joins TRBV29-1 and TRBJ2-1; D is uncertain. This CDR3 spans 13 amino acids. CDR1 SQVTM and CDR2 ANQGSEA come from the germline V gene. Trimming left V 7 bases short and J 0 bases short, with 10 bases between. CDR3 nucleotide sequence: TGCAGCGCTCGACTGGACTCCTACAATGAGCAGTTCTTC. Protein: CSARLDSYNEQFF.

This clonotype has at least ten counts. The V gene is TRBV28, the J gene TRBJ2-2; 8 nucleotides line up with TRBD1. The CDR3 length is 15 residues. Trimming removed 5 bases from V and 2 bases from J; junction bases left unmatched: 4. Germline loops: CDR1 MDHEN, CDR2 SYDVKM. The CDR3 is CASSRTGTNTGELFF. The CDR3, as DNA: TGTGCCAGCAGTCGGACAGGGACAAACACCGGGGAGCTGTTTTTT.

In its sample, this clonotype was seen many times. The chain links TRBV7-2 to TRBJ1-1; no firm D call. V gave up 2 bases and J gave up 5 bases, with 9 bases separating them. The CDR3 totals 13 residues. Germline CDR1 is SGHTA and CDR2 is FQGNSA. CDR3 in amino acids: CASSLIGDTEAFF. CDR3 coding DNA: TGTGCCAGCAGCTTAATCGGGGATACTGAAGCTTTCTTT.

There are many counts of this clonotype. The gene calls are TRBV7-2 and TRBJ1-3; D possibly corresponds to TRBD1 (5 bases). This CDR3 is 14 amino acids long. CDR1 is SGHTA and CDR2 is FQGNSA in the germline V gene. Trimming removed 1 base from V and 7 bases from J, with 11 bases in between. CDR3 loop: CASSLVLTANTIYF. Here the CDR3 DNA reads TGTGCCAGCAGCTTAGTCCTGACAGCCAACACCATATATTTT.

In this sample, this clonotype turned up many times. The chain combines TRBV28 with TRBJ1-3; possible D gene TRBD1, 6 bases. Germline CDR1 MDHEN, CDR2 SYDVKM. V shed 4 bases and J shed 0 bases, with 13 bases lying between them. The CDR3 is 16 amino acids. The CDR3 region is CASSSPPRGSGNTIYF. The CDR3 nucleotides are TGTGCCAGCAGTTCCCCTCCCAGGGGCTCTGGAAACACCATATATTTT.

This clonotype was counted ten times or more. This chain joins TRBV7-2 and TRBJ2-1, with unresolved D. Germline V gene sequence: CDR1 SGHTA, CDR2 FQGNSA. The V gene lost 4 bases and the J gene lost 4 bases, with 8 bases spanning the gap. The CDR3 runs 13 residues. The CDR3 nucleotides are TGTGCCAGCAGCTCCGACTCATACAATGAGCAGTTCTTC. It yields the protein CASSSDSYNEQFF.

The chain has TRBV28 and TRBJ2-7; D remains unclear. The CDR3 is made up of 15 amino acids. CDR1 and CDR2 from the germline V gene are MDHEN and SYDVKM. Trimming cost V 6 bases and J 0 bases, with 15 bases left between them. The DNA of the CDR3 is TGTGCCAGCAGCATTGAATCGTCGAGCTCCTACGAGCAGTACTTC. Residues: CASSIESSSSYEQYF.

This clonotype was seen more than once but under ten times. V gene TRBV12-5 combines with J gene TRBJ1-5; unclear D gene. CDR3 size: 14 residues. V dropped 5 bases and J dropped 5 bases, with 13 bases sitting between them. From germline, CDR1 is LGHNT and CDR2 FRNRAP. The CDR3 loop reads CASGPGHSYQPQHF. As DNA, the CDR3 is TGTGCTAGTGGTCCGGGCCATTCCTATCAGCCCCAGCATTTT.

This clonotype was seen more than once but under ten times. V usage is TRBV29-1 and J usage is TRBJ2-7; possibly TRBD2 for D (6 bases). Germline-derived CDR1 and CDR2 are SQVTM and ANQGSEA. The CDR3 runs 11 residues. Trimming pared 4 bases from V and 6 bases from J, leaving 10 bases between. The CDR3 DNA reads TGCAGCGTTGGCATCGGGGGCGAGCAGTACTTC. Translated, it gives CSVGIGGEQYF.

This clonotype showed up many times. CDR3 residues: CASSRDRGNSYEQYF. The CDR3 DNA reads as TGTGCCAGCAGCCGGGACAGGGGAAACTCCTACGAGCAGTACTTC. This chain uses TRBV7-2 with TRBJ2-7, with TRBD1 matching over 10 bases. This CDR3 comprises 15 residues. Germline loops: CDR1 SGHTA, CDR2 FQGNSA. V dropped 5 bases and J dropped 0; count of bases not matched to a gene: 4. The complete variable domain, with remaining parts taken from reference TRBV7-2 and TRBJ2-7, reads GAGVSQSPSNKVTEKGKDVELRCDPISGHTALYWYRQSLGQGLEFLIYFQGNSAPDKSGLPSDRFSAERTGGSVSTLTIQRTQQEDSAVYLCASSRDRGNSYEQYFGPGTRLTVT.

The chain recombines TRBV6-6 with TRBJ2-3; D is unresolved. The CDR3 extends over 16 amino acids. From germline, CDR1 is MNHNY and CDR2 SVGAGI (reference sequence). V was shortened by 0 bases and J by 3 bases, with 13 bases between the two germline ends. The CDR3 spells CASSYSGISRTDTQYF. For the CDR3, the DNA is TGTGCCAGCAGTTACTCAGGGATAAGTAGAACAGATACGCAGTATTTT.

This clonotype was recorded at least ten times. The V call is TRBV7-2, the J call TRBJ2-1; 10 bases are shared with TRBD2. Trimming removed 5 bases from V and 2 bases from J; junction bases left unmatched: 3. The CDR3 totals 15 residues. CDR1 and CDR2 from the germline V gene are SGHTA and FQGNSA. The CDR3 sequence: CASSLSGGAYNEQFF. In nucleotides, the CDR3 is TGTGCCAGCAGCCTCAGCGGGGGGGCCTACAATGAGCAGTTCTTC.

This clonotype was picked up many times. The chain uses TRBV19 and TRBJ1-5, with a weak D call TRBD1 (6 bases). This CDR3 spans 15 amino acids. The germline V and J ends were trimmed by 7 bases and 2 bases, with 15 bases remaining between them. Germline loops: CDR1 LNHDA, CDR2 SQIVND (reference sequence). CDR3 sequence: CASNTQGQGNQPQHF. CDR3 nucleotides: TGTGCCAGTAACACTCAGGGGCAGGGCAATCAGCCCCAGCATTTT.

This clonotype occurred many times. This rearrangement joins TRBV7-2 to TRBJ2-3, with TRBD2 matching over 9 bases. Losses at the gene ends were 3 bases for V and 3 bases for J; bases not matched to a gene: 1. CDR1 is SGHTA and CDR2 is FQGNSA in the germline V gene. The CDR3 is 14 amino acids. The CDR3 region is CASSFSGGTDTQYF. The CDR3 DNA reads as TGTGCCAGCAGCTTTAGCGGGGGAACAGATACGCAGTATTTT.

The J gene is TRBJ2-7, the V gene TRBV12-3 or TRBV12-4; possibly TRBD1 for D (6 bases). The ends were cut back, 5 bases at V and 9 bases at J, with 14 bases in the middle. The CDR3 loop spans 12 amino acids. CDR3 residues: CASSPTGTRQYF. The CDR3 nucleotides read TGTGCCAGCAGTCCAACGGGGACAAGGCAGTACTTC.

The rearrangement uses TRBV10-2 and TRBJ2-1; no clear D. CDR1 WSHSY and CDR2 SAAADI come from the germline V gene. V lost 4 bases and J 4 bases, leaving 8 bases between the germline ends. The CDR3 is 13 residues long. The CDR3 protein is CASSGSRYNEQFF. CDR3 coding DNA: TGCGCCAGCAGTGGATCGAGGTACAATGAGCAGTTCTTC.